Here is one TCR beta chain with its context. The sample originates from a study of T cell changes during pregnancy in multiple sclerosis. This table comes from immunoSEQ multiplex PCR, and its TCRdb copy is limited to in-frame clones, with some not included. The sample shows 20,000 to 25,000 clones, approximately 86% of them seen only once. CDR1 MDHEN and CDR2 SYDVKM come from the germline V gene. Trimming cost V 8 bases and J 8 bases; bases outside gene matches: 2. This CDR3 spans 12 amino acids. The chain uses TRBV28 and TRBJ1-6, with 8 nucleotides matching TRBD1. Source: CD4+ T cells from peripheral blood mononuclear cells, taken in the first trimester of pregnancy. The source is a female donor in good health, enrolled as a control in a pregnancy study. As DNA, the CDR3 is TGTGCCAGCGGGACAGGCGATTCACCCCTCCACTTT. It translates to CASGTGDSPLHF.